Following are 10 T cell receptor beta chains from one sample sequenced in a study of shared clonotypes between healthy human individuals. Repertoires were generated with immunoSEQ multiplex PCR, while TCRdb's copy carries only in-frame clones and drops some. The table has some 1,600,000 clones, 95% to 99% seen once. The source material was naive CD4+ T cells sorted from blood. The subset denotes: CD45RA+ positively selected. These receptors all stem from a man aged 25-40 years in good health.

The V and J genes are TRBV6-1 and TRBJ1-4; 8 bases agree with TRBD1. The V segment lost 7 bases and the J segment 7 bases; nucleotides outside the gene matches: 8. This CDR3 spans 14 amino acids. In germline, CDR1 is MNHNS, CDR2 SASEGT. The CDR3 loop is CASTEWTGSEKLFF. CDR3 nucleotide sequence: TGTGCCAGCACCGAATGGACAGGGTCTGAAAAACTGTTTTTT.

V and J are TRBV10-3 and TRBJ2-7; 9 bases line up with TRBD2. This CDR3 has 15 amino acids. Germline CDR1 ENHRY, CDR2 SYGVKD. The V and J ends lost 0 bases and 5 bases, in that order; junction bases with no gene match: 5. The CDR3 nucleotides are TGTGCCATCAGTGAGTCGAGCGGGAGGACCCACGAGCAGTACTTC. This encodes CAISESSGRTHEQYF.

Here the CDR3 DNA reads TGTGCCAGCAGCCGGACTAGCGGTACCTCCTACGAGCAGTACTTC. As protein: CASSRTSGTSYEQYF. The chain couples TRBV5-5 to TRBJ2-7; TRBD2 agrees at 10 bases. The V gene's germline CDR1 is SGHKS and CDR2 YYEKEE (reference sequence). After removal of 4 bases from V and 0 bases from J, the junction contained 4 bases not matched to a gene. This CDR3 is 15 amino acids long.

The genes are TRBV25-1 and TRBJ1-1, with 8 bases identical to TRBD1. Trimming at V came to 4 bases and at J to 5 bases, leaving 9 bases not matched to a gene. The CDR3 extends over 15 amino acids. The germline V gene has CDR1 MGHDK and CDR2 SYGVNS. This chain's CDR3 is CASSGARGRGTEAFF. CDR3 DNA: TGTGCCAGCAGTGGGGCCAGGGGGCGCGGGACTGAAGCTTTCTTT.

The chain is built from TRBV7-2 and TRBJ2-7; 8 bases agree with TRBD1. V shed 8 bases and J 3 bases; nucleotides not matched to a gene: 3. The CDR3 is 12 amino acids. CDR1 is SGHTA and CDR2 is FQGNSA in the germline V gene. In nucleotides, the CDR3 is TGTGCCAGCTCGACAGGGGTCTACGAGCAGTACTTC. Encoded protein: CASSTGVYEQYF.

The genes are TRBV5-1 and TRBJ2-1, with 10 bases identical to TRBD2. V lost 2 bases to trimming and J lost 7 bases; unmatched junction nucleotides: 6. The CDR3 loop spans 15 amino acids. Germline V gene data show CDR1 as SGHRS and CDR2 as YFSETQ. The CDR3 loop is CASSFEASGRNEQFF. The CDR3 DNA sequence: TGCGCCAGCAGCTTTGAGGCTAGCGGGAGAAATGAGCAGTTCTTC.

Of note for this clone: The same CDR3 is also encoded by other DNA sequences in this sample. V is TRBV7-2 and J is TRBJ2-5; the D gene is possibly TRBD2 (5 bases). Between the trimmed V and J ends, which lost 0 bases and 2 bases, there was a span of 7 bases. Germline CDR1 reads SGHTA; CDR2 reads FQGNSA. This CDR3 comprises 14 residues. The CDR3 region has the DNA TGTGCCAGCAGCTTAGCGGGAGCGCAAGAGACCCAGTACTTC. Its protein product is CASSLAGAQETQYF.

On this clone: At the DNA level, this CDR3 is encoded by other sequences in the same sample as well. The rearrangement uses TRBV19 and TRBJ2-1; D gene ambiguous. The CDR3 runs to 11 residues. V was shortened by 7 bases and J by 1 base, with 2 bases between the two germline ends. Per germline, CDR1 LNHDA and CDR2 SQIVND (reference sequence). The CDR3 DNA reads TGTGCCAGTAATTCCTACAATGAGCAGTTCTTC. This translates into CASNSYNEQFF.

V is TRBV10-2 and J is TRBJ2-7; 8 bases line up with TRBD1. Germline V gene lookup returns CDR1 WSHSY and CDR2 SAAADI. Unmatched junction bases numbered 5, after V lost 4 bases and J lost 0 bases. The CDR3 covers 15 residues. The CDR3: CASSARDRSSYEQYF. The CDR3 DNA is TGCGCCAGCAGTGCCCGGGACAGGAGCTCCTACGAGCAGTACTTC.

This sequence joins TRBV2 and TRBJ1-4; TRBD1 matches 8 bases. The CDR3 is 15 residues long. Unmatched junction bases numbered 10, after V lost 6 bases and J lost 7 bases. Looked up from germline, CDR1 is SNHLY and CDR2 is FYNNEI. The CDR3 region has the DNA TGTGCCAGCAGCTCAGGGGGCGCGGCACCTGAAAAACTGTTTTTT. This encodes CASSSGGAAPEKLFF.